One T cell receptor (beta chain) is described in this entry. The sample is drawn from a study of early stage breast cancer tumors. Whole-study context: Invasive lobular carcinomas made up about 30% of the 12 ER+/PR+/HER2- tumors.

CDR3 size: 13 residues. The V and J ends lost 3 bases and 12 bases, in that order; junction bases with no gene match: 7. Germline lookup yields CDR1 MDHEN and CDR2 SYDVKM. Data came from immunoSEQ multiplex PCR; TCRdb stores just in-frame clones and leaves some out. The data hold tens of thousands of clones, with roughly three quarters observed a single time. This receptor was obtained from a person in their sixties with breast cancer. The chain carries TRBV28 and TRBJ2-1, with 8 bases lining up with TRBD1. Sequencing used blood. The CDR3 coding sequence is TGTGCCAGCAGTTTTATGCTCGACAGGGGGCAGTTCTTC. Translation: CASSFMLDRGQFF.